The entry that follows covers one T cell receptor beta chain sequence. Its antigen is currently unknown. This specimen belongs to a study of OX40 agonist ivuxolimab in advanced cancers. Overall study context: Patients were dosed intravenously with ivuxolimab at 0.01 to 10 mg/kg every 2 weeks.

CDR1 and CDR2 (germline): SGHVS, FQNEAQ. The CDR3 is 11 residues long. Trimming removed 4 bases from V and 4 bases from J, with 5 bases in between. Data came from immunoSEQ multiplex PCR; TCRdb stores just in-frame clones and leaves some out. The repertoire has about 73,000 clones, around 90% of them found once; the top ten carry approximately 11%. Findings and caveats of the study: Clonal expansion by week 6 occurred in CD4+ and CD8+ blood T cells (at 0.1 to 3.0 mg/kg).

Blood was sampled at baseline, cycle 4 day 1, and cycle 7 day 1. The source is an adult with an advanced solid tumor such as melanoma, head and neck, liver or kidney cancer. The sequencing here drew on CD4+ or CD8+ T cells sorted from blood, taken in a trial of the OX40 agonist ivuxolimab. The chain links TRBV7-8 to TRBJ2-7; no clear D. The CDR3 bases are TGTGCCAGCAGCTGGAATTACGAGCAGTACTTC. It translates to CASSWNYEQYF. Full variable domain (rest looked up from reference TRBV7-8 and TRBJ2-7): GAGVSQSPRYKVAKRGQDVALRCDPISGHVSLFWYQQALGQGPEFLTYFQNEAQLDKSGLPSDRFFAERPEGSVSTLKIQRTQQEDSAVYLCASSWNYEQYFGPGTRLTVT.